The rows below give T cell receptor beta chains drawn from one sample of a study of human T cells and chemical hapten exposure. TCRdb independently ran MiXCR on the RACE reads; one entry per CDR3 protein. The table lists 270,000 or so distinct CDR3 sequences, over 7.5% of them singletons. Here the sequenced sample was whole blood, taken in connection with sensitization to the hapten diphenylcyclopropenone (DPC). The origin of the receptors is a man younger than 35 with alopecia areata. Some clones in this sample may be carry-over from other donors' samples. CDR3s include the opening cysteine and the closing phenylalanine or tryptophan. The D gene is left open where the match is weak. Expanded clones are given a class, and other clones once, few, many or no size at all.

>TRBV7-9|TRBJ2-4|few|-
CASSSNTADLAKNIQYF
TGTGCCAGCAGCTCCAACACAGCTGACCTAGCCAAAAACATTCAGTACTTC
>TRBV7-2|TRBJ2-5|-|-
CASSLVRRLDRAGETQYF
TGTGCCAGCAGCTTAGTCAGGCGGCTCGACAGGGCGGGGGAGACCCAGTACTTC
>TRBV15|TRBJ1-1|-|-
CATSRDQWGTEAFF
TGTGCCACCAGCAGAGATCAATGGGGCACTGAAGCTTTCTTT
>TRBV11-3|TRBJ2-5|-|TRBD2
CASSPGLAGLQETQYF
TGTGCCAGCAGCCCCGGACTAGCGGGGCTCCAAGAGACCCAGTACTTC
>TRBV24-1|TRBJ2-2|few|-
CATSDIPGSLYNTGELFF
TGTGCCACCAGTGACATTCCGGGCTCCCTATATAACACCGGGGAGCTGTTTTTT
>TRBV2|TRBJ1-1|-|-
CASSDRENTEAFF
TGTGCCAGCAGTGACAGAGAGAACACTGAAGCTTTCTTT
>TRBV7-2|TRBJ1-1|few|TRBD1
CASSFGTDHKIAEAFF
TGTGCCAGCAGCTTTGGGACAGATCATAAGATCGCTGAAGCTTTCTTT
>TRBV12-3/TRBV12-4|TRBJ1-2|many|TRBD1
CASSLRQGPYGYTF
TGTGCCAGCAGTTTGAGACAGGGGCCCTATGGCTACACCTTC
>TRBV5-6|TRBJ2-4|-|-
CASSRRGLAKNIQYF
TGTGCCAGCAGCCGGAGGGGACTAGCCAAAAACATTCAGTACTTC
>TRBV19|TRBJ1-5|few|-
CASTRAGDGNQPQHF
TGTGCCAGTACCCGTGCGGGTGATGGCAATCAGCCCCAGCATTTT
>TRBV7-3|TRBJ2-6|many|-
CASSSISGANVLTF
TGTGCCAGCAGCTCTATCTCTGGGGCCAACGTCCTGACTTTC
>TRBV3-1|TRBJ1-1|-|-
CASSQMRGTEAFF
TGTGCCAGCAGCCAAATGCGGGGCACTGAAGCTTTCTTT
>TRBV7-3|TRBJ2-5|-|-
CASSPNGRGLQETQYF
TGTGCCAGCAGCCCGAACGGCAGGGGTCTGCAAGAGACCCAGTACTTC
>TRBV29-1|TRBJ1-5|many|-
CSELHRAVNQPQHF
TGCAGCGAATTACACAGGGCGGTCAATCAGCCCCAGCATTTT
>TRBV3-1|TRBJ1-1|few|-
CASSQGYGSTEAFF
TGTGCCAGCAGCCAAGGGTATGGGAGCACTGAAGCTTTCTTT
>TRBV4-3|TRBJ1-1|few|-
CASSPGPSLEGMNTEAFF
TGCGCCAGCAGCCCAGGGCCCTCCCTGGAGGGTATGAACACTGAAGCTTTCTTT
>TRBV7-9|TRBJ2-3|-|-
CASSASNSGSGTDTQYF
TGTGCCAGCAGCGCGAGCAATTCAGGGTCGGGCACAGATACGCAGTATTTT
>TRBV28|TRBJ2-7|many|TRBD2
CASSPQLAGGGEQYF
TGTGCCAGCAGTCCCCAACTAGCGGGGGGTGGTGAGCAGTACTTC
>TRBV20-1|TRBJ1-4|few|-
CSASRDEKLFF
TGCAGTGCTAGTCGTGATGAAAAACTGTTTTTT
>TRBV7-3|TRBJ2-5|many|-
CASSLTGGREETQYF
TGTGCCAGCAGCCTCACCGGGGGTCGCGAAGAGACCCAGTACTTC
>TRBV29-1|TRBJ1-5|-|TRBD1
CSAISGGVNQPQHF
TGCAGCGCCATCTCAGGGGGAGTGAATCAGCCCCAGCATTTT
>TRBV9|TRBJ2-1|few|TRBD1
CASSSRDRTYNEQFF
TGTGCCAGCAGCTCCCGGGACAGAACCTACAATGAGCAGTTCTTC
>TRBV3-1|TRBJ2-1|few|-
CASSQDLSGAAYNEQFF
TGTGCCAGCAGCCAAGATTTATCCGGGGCCGCCTACAATGAGCAGTTCTTC
>TRBV12-3/TRBV12-4|TRBJ1-5|few|-
CASSFWGAGSNQPQHF
TGTGCCAGCAGTTTTTGGGGGGCGGGAAGCAATCAGCCCCAGCATTTT
>TRBV4-1|TRBJ1-6|-|-
CASKGASGSPLHF
TGCGCCAGCAAAGGCGCGTCGGGTTCACCCCTCCACTTT
>TRBV28|TRBJ1-4|-|-
CASSGHREGEKLFF
TGTGCCAGCAGTGGCCATAGGGAGGGTGAAAAACTGTTTTTT
>TRBV20-1|TRBJ1-1|-|-
CSVRTGNTEAFF
TGCAGTGTGAGGACGGGAAACACTGAAGCTTTCTTT
>TRBV5-1|TRBJ1-4|-|-
CASSEQGMGSEKLFF
TGCGCCAGCAGCGAGCAGGGGATGGGGAGTGAAAAACTGTTTTTT
>TRBV29-1|TRBJ1-1|-|-
CSAKRAGLNTEAFF
TGCAGCGCCAAACGAGCGGGACTCAACACTGAAGCTTTCTTT
>TRBV20-1|TRBJ1-1|-|-
CSASDPRGTEAFF
TGCAGTGCTAGTGACCCCCGGGGGACTGAAGCTTTCTTT
>TRBV20-1|TRBJ1-5|-|TRBD1
CSAPTSQGAGQPQHF
TGCAGTGCGCCGACGAGCCAGGGGGCGGGTCAGCCCCAGCATTTT
>TRBV12-3/TRBV12-4|TRBJ2-3|-|-
CASSFQFGQITDTQYF
TGTGCCAGCAGTTTTCAGTTTGGGCAGATCACAGATACGCAGTATTTT
>TRBV3-1|TRBJ2-5|-|-
CASSQSRLNQETQYF
TGTGCCAGCAGCCAAAGTAGACTAAACCAAGAGACCCAGTACTTC
>TRBV2|TRBJ2-4|few|-
CASSESRDLNIQYF
TGTGCCAGCAGTGAATCGCGAGACCTAAACATTCAGTACTTC
>TRBV3-1|TRBJ1-1|once|-
CASSQGALWFTEAFF
TGTGCCAGCAGCCAAGGGGCTTTGTGGTTCACTGAAGCTTTCTTT
>TRBV12-3/TRBV12-4|TRBJ1-2|-|-
CASSLLEDSYGYTF
TGTGCCAGCAGTTTATTAGAGGATAGCTATGGCTACACCTTC
>TRBV4-1|TRBJ1-4|few|-
CASRHRGQRDNEKLFF
TGCGCCAGCAGGCACAGAGGGCAGAGGGATAATGAAAAACTGTTTTTT
>TRBV9|TRBJ2-7|-|TRBD1
CASSVDGTGKVEQYF
TGTGCCAGCAGCGTAGATGGGACAGGGAAGGTCGAGCAGTACTTC
>TRBV7-3|TRBJ1-1|-|-
CASSLGAMTTEAFF
TGTGCCAGCAGCTTAGGGGCGATGACCACTGAAGCTTTCTTT
>TRBV10-3|TRBJ2-7|few|-
CAISDRDRSYEQYF
TGTGCCATCAGTGACAGGGATCGCTCCTACGAGCAGTACTTC
>TRBV4-3|TRBJ1-3|many|-
CASSQDQEPGNTIYF
TGCGCCAGCAGCCAAGATCAAGAACCTGGAAACACCATATATTTT
>TRBV7-2|TRBJ2-1|-|-
CASSWGVADNEQFF
TGTGCCAGCAGCTGGGGTGTGGCGGACAATGAGCAGTTCTTC
>TRBV3-1|TRBJ1-1|few|-
CASSPAPPTEAFF
TGTGCCAGCAGCCCAGCCCCCCCCACTGAAGCTTTCTTT
>TRBV6-5|TRBJ2-3|many|-
CASSYSKPGQKDTQYF
TGTGCCAGCAGTTACTCGAAACCGGGACAAAAAGATACGCAGTATTTT
>TRBV14|TRBJ2-1|-|-
CASSQDLSFYNEQFF
TGTGCCAGCAGCCAAGATCTGAGCTTCTACAATGAGCAGTTCTTC
>TRBV15|TRBJ1-5|few|TRBD1
CATSRDRDSHNQPQHF
TGTGCCACCAGCAGAGACCGGGACAGCCATAATCAGCCCCAGCATTTT
>TRBV7-9|TRBJ2-7|many|TRBD1
CASSLPGGMYEQYF
TGTGCCAGCAGCTTACCAGGGGGCATGTACGAGCAGTACTTC
>TRBV4-1|TRBJ1-1|few|-
CASGVWPGGAFF
TGCGCCAGCGGGGTCTGGCCGGGTGGAGCTTTCTTT
>TRBV27|TRBJ1-5|-|-
CASGGWGPQHF
TGTGCCAGCGGGGGGTGGGGGCCCCAGCATTTT
>TRBV14|TRBJ1-4|few|-
CASSRGSRREKLFF
TGTGCCAGCAGCCGCGGGTCTCGACGGGAAAAACTGTTTTTT
>TRBV28|TRBJ1-2|many|-
CASSLALAYGYTF
TGTGCCAGCAGTTTGGCCCTCGCCTATGGCTACACCTTC